This T cell receptor (beta chain) was captured by sequencing in a study of cytomegalovirus exposure and HLA in healthy donors. Study-wide results and limits: With DRB1 most and HLA-C fewest, TCR association rates differed between HLA loci in a later analysis. The classifier, whose performance was assessed in both the original and validation cohorts, reportedly diagnosed cytomegalovirus status with high specificity and sensitivity.

The junction had 14 bases not matched to a gene; V was cut back by 3 bases and J by 6 bases. The CDR3 runs 16 residues. Germline lookup yields CDR1 SGHRS and CDR2 YFSETQ. It was with 60 Vbeta and 13 Jbeta primers that the PCR ran. Assay: immunoSEQ multiplex PCR; the TCRdb copy retains only in-frame clones and omits some. Of more than 130,000 clones listed, under 80% are singletons. With regard to this clone: The antigen is not known.

The rearrangement links TRBV5-1 to TRBJ2-7, with 8 bases fitting TRBD1. Material for sequencing was PBMCs. The receptor's source is a male donor in good health and CMV-seronegative. The CDR3 loop reads CASSSIPTGVYSEQYF. The CDR3 DNA follows: TGCGCCAGCAGCTCCATCCCGACAGGGGTTTATAGCGAGCAGTACTTC.